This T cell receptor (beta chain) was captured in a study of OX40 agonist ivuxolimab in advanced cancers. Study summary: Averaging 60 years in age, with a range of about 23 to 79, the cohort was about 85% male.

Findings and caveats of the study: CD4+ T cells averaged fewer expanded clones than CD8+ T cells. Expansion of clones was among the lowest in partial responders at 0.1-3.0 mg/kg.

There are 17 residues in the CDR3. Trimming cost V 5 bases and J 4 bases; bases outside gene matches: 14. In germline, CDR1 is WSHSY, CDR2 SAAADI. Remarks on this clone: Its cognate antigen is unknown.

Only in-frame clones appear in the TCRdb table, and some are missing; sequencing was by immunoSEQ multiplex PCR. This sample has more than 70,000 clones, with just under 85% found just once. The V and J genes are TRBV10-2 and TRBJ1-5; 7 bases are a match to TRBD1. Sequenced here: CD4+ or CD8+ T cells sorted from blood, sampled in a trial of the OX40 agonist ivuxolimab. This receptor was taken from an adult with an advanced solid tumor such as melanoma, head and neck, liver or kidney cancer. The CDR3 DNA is TGCGCCAGCAGTCACCGAAGGGGGGACAGAGATAATCAGCCCCAGCATTTT. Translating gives CASSHRRGDRDNQPQHF.